Shown below are 11 T cell receptor beta chains from a single sample sequenced in a study of T cell repertoires in cytomegalovirus infection. Their antigen targets remain unknown. MiXCR, applied by TCRdb to the reads, yields one record per CDR3 protein. The table includes some 940,000 distinct CDR3 sequences, approximately 31% detected once. Sequencing was performed on cultured CD8+ T cells from PBMCs, taken from culture after CMV antigen stimulation. All receptors derive from a human donor in good health (CMV status not recorded). Some clones in this sample may be carry-over from other donors' samples.

The CDR3 coding sequence is TGTGCAACCGGTAGGGTGTACACTGAAGCTTTCTTT. The encoded protein is CATGRVYTEAFF. V is TRBV19 and J is TRBJ1-1, with D uncertain. The germline V gene encodes CDR1 LNHDA and CDR2 SQIVND (reference sequence). This CDR3 comprises 12 residues.

In its sample, this clonotype was seen a few times. J is TRBJ1-2 and V is TRBV7-6; D perhaps matches TRBD1 (6 bases). V lost 5 bases, J lost 5 bases, and 15 bases lay in between. The germline V gene encodes CDR1 SGHVS and CDR2 FNYEAQ. CDR3 length: 14 amino acids. The CDR3 sequence is CASSPRTAEYGYTF. The CDR3 region has the DNA TGTGCCAGCAGCCCGAGGACAGCCGAGTATGGCTACACCTTC.

J is TRBJ1-2 and V is TRBV5-5; TRBD1 agrees at 9 bases. Germline assignment: CDR1 SGHKS and CDR2 YYEKEE (reference sequence). The CDR3 extends over 15 amino acids. V shed 3 bases and J 6 bases; nucleotides not matched to a gene: 9. CDR3 region: CASSSWTGDVDGYTF. In DNA, the CDR3 is TGTGCCAGCAGCTCCTGGACAGGGGATGTCGATGGCTACACCTTC.

The V gene is TRBV6-5, the J gene TRBJ2-3; TRBD2 aligns across 9 bases. CDR1 is MNHEY and CDR2 is SVGAGI in the germline V gene. The ends lost 0 bases at V and 2 bases at J; junction bases unmatched: 3. CDR3 length: 16 amino acids. The CDR3 here is CASSYSWTSVTDTQYF. The CDR3 nucleotides are TGTGCCAGCAGTTACTCGTGGACTAGCGTCACAGATACGCAGTATTTT.

The chain joins TRBV20-1 to TRBJ1-6; 9 nucleotides match TRBD1. Germline V gene sequence: CDR1 DFQATT, CDR2 SNEGSKA (reference sequence). V was pared by 4 bases and J by 14 bases, with 12 bases of the junction left unmatched. The CDR3 consists of 14 residues. The chain's CDR3 is CSAKNRGRDITLHF. The CDR3 bases are TGCAGTGCTAAGAACAGGGGGCGGGACATAACCCTCCACTTT.

This clonotype showed up just a few times. This sequence joins TRBV27 and TRBJ2-2; D is undetermined. Looked up from germline, CDR1 is MNHEY and CDR2 is SMNVEV (reference sequence). Trimming shortened V by 4 bases and J by 8 bases, and 20 bases separated the two germline ends. This CDR3 has 16 residues. In DNA, the CDR3 is TGTGCCAGCAGTTACGGCTTTAGTCCGAGTTCTGGGGAGCTGTTTTTT. It yields the protein CASSYGFSPSSGELFF.

A few counts support this clonotype. This chain links TRBV20-1 with TRBJ2-1; 8 positions agree with TRBD1. The germline CDR1 and CDR2 sequences are DFQATT and SNEGSKA (reference sequence). Losses at the gene ends were 1 base for V and 6 bases for J; bases not matched to a gene: 11. The CDR3 spans 16 residues. DNA for the CDR3: TGCAGTGCTAGAGCGCGGACAGGGAATCGGGGCAATGAGCAGTTCTTC. Amino acids: CSARARTGNRGNEQFF.

The chain's CDR3 is CASNLPPTDTQYF. CDR3 DNA sequence: TGTGCCAGCAACCTTCCCCCCACAGATACGCAGTATTTT. This rearrangement joins TRBV5-4 to TRBJ2-3; no clear D gene. The CDR3 is made up of 13 amino acids. The V gene's germline CDR1 is SGHNT and CDR2 YYREEE (reference sequence). Trimming removed 6 bases from V and 2 bases from J, with 10 bases in between.

This clonotype has just a few counts. The CDR3 spells CASSLTYSRGTNEKLFF. Here the CDR3 DNA reads TGTGCCAGCAGCCTAACTTATTCAAGAGGAACTAATGAAAAACTGTTTTTT. The chain uses TRBV7-2 and TRBJ1-4; D ambiguous. V shed 5 bases and J shed 1 base, with 17 bases lying between them. In germline, CDR1 is SGHTA, CDR2 FQGNSA. The CDR3 sequence is 17 residues long.

Turning to this clonotype: This clone may be a read error of a much larger clone one base away. Because the CDR3's place on the DNA is in doubt, the DNA is left out and the CDR3 is given as listed by TCRdb. The V call is TRBV7-6, the J call TRBJ1-1. CDR1 is SGHVS and CDR2 is FNYEAQ in the germline V gene. The CDR3 contains 14 residues when both ends are counted. CDR3: CASSPFGVGTESFF.

The CDR3 DNA is TGTGCCAGCAGTCTGCCCGGGACAGACACTGAAGCTTTCTTT. Translation gives CASSLPGTDTEAFF. The chain employs TRBV6-5 and TRBJ1-1; 7 bases match TRBD1. Per the germline V gene, CDR1 is MNHEY and CDR2 is SVGAGI. The CDR3 sequence is 14 residues long. With V trimmed by 5 bases and J by 3 bases, 6 bases remained unmatched.